These T cell receptor beta chains were read from a single sample in a study of blood T cell repertoires in COVID-19. Sequencing used immunoSEQ multiplex PCR; TCRdb keeps in-frame clones, though not all of them. This table holds around 13,000 clones, approximately 88% found once. Sequenced input: peripheral blood. These receptors were collected from a human donor in a cohort sampled during active COVID-19. Each CDR3 is given without its conserved first and last residue. Clone sizes are given selectively: once, few, many, or a class where the clone is expanded.

ASTPGHTNTGELF | TRBJ2-2 | NA | TRBV19
ASSELSAGAGELF | TRBJ2-2 | NA | TRBV2
ASRAGLSAEKLF | TRBJ1-4 | NA | TRBV4-1
ASSVARGGQEQF | TRBJ2-1 | NA | TRBV9
ASGTRQGEQF | TRBJ2-1 | once | TRBV7-2
ASSYTPDRGYEQY | TRBJ2-7 | NA | TRBV6-2/TRBV6-3
ASSLVGVNTGELF | TRBJ2-2 | once | TRBV5-6
ASSVAGTGGLNEQF | TRBJ2-1 | NA | TRBV9
ASSAGLAGIQETQY | TRBJ2-5 | NA | TRBV5-8
ASSPGGNQPQH | TRBJ1-5 | once | TRBV27
ASSLRGYYSYEQY | TRBJ2-7 | NA | TRBV28
SGTLMANTEAF | TRBJ1-1 | once | TRBV29-1
ASRRTSGSSYEQY | TRBJ2-7 | NA | TRBV19
ASSLQGAYNEQF | TRBJ2-1 | once | TRBV5-1
ASSLGTGDFNYGYT | TRBJ1-2 | NA | TRBV7-2
ATNVGAADTGELF | TRBJ2-2 | once | TRBV7-8
ASRTRTGEVGGYT | TRBJ1-2 | once | TRBV5-1
ASSLRGMFEDQPQH | TRBJ1-5 | NA | TRBV28
ASSTQGLANEKLF | TRBJ1-4 | NA | TRBV19
ASTYRDREGTGELF | TRBJ2-2 | NA | TRBV19
ASRTGTRNTEAF | TRBJ1-1 | few | TRBV19
ASSLPSGGNEQF | TRBJ2-1 | NA | TRBV7-6
ATSDHWDSHPYEQF | TRBJ2-1 | NA | TRBV24-1
ASSPNPMLATSEAF | TRBJ1-1 | once | TRBV3-1/TRBV3-2
ASSLARQGAKRGYT | TRBJ1-2 | NA | TRBV7-8
ASSFPLGDRTYEQY | TRBJ2-7 | NA | TRBV7-2
ASSRPGVLYGYT | TRBJ1-2 | NA | TRBV11-2
ASSLEGTGRFDEQY | TRBJ2-7 | few | TRBV5-1
ASSLRRGHQETQY | TRBJ2-5 | NA | TRBV7-7
ASSLLRGGTGELF | TRBJ2-2 | few | TRBV7-9
ASSPRTESYEQY | TRBJ2-7 | NA | TRBV18
ASSYSEVQGAEAF | TRBJ1-1 | few | TRBV6-6
ASRWTGSSEQY | TRBJ2-7 | NA | TRBV5-5
ASSYQGQGNTEAF | TRBJ1-1 | NA | TRBV6-2/TRBV6-3
ASSFERSQYEQY | TRBJ2-7 | NA | TRBV5-1
AALTRTGTQY | TRBJ2-5 | NA | TRBV7-9
ATSRERYRLNTEAF | TRBJ1-1 | NA | TRBV15